This note documents a single T cell receptor (beta chain) sequence. This CDR3 has 17 residues. Per germline, CDR1 LGHDT and CDR2 YNNKEL (reference sequence). V shed 2 bases, J shed 0 bases, and the junction held 6 bases outside the gene matches. The sample originates from a study of blood T cell repertoires in COVID-19. The wider study: Collection of acute and convalescent COVID-19 samples took place in the United States, Italy and Spain. The cDNA or gDNA used as material had been derived from T cells, B-cell-depleted T cells, or PBMCs.

Assay: immunoSEQ multiplex PCR; the TCRdb copy retains only in-frame clones and omits some. The sample consists of about 210,000 clones, around 81% of them appearing once. Cohorts were based on clinical histories the participants reported. This chain links TRBV3-1 (or the pseudogene TRBV3-2) with TRBJ2-3; 9 positions match TRBD2. This receptor was taken from a woman aged 45 to 65 with acute COVID-19. Sequenced: PBMCs or T cells enriched from blood (not recorded which). CDR3: CASSQHLAGLSTDTQYF. The CDR3 DNA is TGTGCCAGCAGCCAACATCTAGCGGGGCTTAGCACAGATACGCAGTATTTT.